This is a list of T cell receptor beta chains from one sample in a study of shared clonotypes between healthy human individuals. Assay used: immunoSEQ multiplex PCR; TCRdb lists only in-frame clones, some missing. The sample contains some 1 million clones, roughly 75% of which appear only once. The sequenced sample was memory CD4+ T cells sorted from blood. The receptors were gathered from a young man in good health. Both conserved end residues are part of each CDR3. Each record gives: D gene, J gene, clone size, V gene, CDR3 length, CDR3 protein, CDR3 DNA. The D gene is left open where the match is weak. Some rows mark clone size as missing; the rest say once, few, many or name a class of expanded clone.

D: NA; J: TRBJ2-6; size: NA; V: TRBV7-9; length: 14; CDR3: CASSLSTQANVLTF; DNA: TGTGCCAGCAGCCTAAGTACGCAGGCCAACGTCCTGACTTTC
D: TRBD1; J: TRBJ1-2; size: NA; V: TRBV25-1; length: 16; CDR3: CASSTNKQGVGYGYTF; DNA: TGTGCCAGCAGTACCAACAAACAGGGGGTTGGCTATGGCTACACCTTC
D: TRBD1; J: TRBJ2-2; size: NA; V: TRBV2; length: 14; CDR3: CASNQGQGPGELFF; DNA: TGTGCCAGCAATCAAGGACAGGGTCCCGGGGAGCTGTTTTTT
D: TRBD1; J: TRBJ2-1; size: NA; V: TRBV11-2; length: 17; CDR3: CASSLDGTGGSYNEQFF; DNA: TGTGCCAGCAGCTTAGACGGGACAGGGGGAAGTTACAATGAGCAGTTCTTC
D: NA; J: TRBJ2-5; size: NA; V: TRBV7-9; length: 17; CDR3: CASSLSWERWATETQYF; DNA: TGTGCCAGCAGCCTGTCGTGGGAGCGCTGGGCGACGGAGACCCAGTACTTC
D: TRBD2; J: TRBJ2-5; size: NA; V: TRBV28; length: 17; CDR3: CASSLTSGETGGETQYF; DNA: TGTGCCAGCAGTTTGACTAGCGGGGAGACGGGCGGGGAGACCCAGTACTTC
D: NA; J: TRBJ1-3; size: NA; V: TRBV6-5; length: 15; CDR3: CASSSPGLPGNTIYF; DNA: TGTGCCAGCAGCTCTCCTGGACTCCCTGGAAACACCATATATTTT
D: TRBD2; J: TRBJ2-1; size: NA; V: TRBV10-1; length: 15; CDR3: CASNRWTSGSYEQFF; DNA: TGCGCCAGCAATCGGTGGACTAGCGGGAGTTATGAGCAGTTCTTC
D: TRBD2; J: TRBJ2-6; size: NA; V: TRBV19; length: 18; CDR3: CASNFPGLAGSGANVLTF; DNA: TGTGCCAGCAATTTCCCGGGACTAGCGGGCTCTGGGGCCAACGTCCTGACTTTC
D: TRBD1; J: TRBJ1-2; size: NA; V: TRBV6-5; length: 14; CDR3: CASGTATRLAGYTF; DNA: TGTGCCAGCGGGACAGCCACCAGACTCGCTGGCTACACCTTC
D: NA; J: TRBJ2-1; size: NA; V: TRBV9; length: 16; CDR3: CASSVAGPTRTGEQFF; DNA: TGTGCCAGCAGCGTAGCTGGGCCGACAAGAACAGGTGAGCAGTTCTTC
D: TRBD1; J: TRBJ2-1; size: NA; V: TRBV29-1; length: 14; CDR3: CSAEGQGNYNEQFF; DNA: TGCAGCGCTGAAGGACAGGGAAATTACAATGAGCAGTTCTTC
D: NA; J: TRBJ1-1; size: few; V: TRBV14; length: 13; CDR3: CASSQGQNTEAFF; DNA: TGTGCCAGCAGCCAAGGCCAGAACACTGAAGCTTTCTTT
D: NA; J: TRBJ2-5; size: few; V: TRBV11-1; length: 14; CDR3: CASGLRTAGETQYF; DNA: TGTGCCAGCGGACTGCGGACTGCCGGGGAGACCCAGTACTTC
D: NA; J: TRBJ2-1; size: once; V: TRBV19; length: 14; CDR3: CASSIVAGDNEQFF; DNA: TGTGCCAGTAGTATAGTCGCCGGGGACAATGAGCAGTTCTTC
D: NA; J: TRBJ1-1; size: NA; V: TRBV18; length: 13; CDR3: CASSPGQDTEAFF; DNA: TGTGCCAGCTCACCGGGGCAGGACACTGAAGCTTTCTTT
D: TRBD1; J: TRBJ2-7; size: once; V: TRBV5-1; length: 15; CDR3: CASSPPDRVGNEQYF; DNA: TGCGCCAGCAGCCCCCCGGACAGGGTTGGAAACGAGCAGTACTTC
D: NA; J: TRBJ1-2; size: NA; V: TRBV4-3; length: 12; CDR3: CASSQDSYGYTF; DNA: TGCGCCAGCAGCCAGGACAGCTATGGCTACACCTTC